The 28 T cell receptor beta chains presented below share a single source sample, sequenced in a study of T cell changes during pregnancy in multiple sclerosis. Libraries were prepared by immunoSEQ multiplex PCR; TCRdb keeps only in-frame clonotypes and omits some of them. The data show around 71,000 clones, just over 90% seen once. The sample in question was peripheral blood, obtained in the third trimester of pregnancy. The source is a female donor with multiple sclerosis, enrolled in a pregnancy study.

The gene calls are TRBV9 and TRBJ2-1, with 9 bases that match TRBD1. Germline V gene data show CDR1 as SGDLS and CDR2 as YYNGEE. The CDR3 spans 15 residues. V was pared by 8 bases and J by 7 bases, with 13 bases of the junction left unmatched. The CDR3 here is CASRVAGQGTNEQFF. The CDR3 DNA follows: TGTGCCAGTCGGGTTGCGGGACAGGGTACTAATGAGCAGTTCTTC.

This clone was detected a few times. No conserved phenylalanine or tryptophan is present at the end of the CDR3, so a read error is the likely explanation. No DNA is shown, since the ends of the CDR3 on it are uncertain; the CDR3 is the one TCRdb lists. This chain uses TRBV21-1 with TRBJ1-2. TRBV21-1 constitutes a pseudogene. The CDR3 adds up to 13 amino acids, both ends counted. The CDR3 loop is CASSKDGLADSEL.

V and J are TRBV2 and TRBJ2-1, with TRBD1 matching over 8 bases. CDR3 length: 15 residues. V dropped 5 bases and J dropped 1; count of bases not matched to a gene: 4. Germline CDR1 reads SNHLY; CDR2 reads FYNNEI. Written as DNA, the CDR3 is TGTGCCAGCAGTACCGACAGGGGATCCTACAATGAGCAGTTCTTC. Protein sequence: CASSTDRGSYNEQFF.

The chain is built from TRBV28 and TRBJ2-7; 7 positions agree with TRBD2. J lost 3 bases, V lost 5 bases, and 1 base had no gene match. CDR3 length: 12 residues. Germline loops: CDR1 MDHEN, CDR2 SYDVKM. The CDR3 is CASSAGVYEQYF. The DNA of the CDR3 is TGTGCCAGCAGTGCGGGAGTCTACGAGCAGTACTTC.

The rearrangement links TRBV28 to TRBJ1-3; the D is unclear. Germline assignment: CDR1 MDHEN and CDR2 SYDVKM. Trimming pared 8 bases from V and 4 bases from J, leaving 18 bases between. The CDR3 has 15 residues. The CDR3 DNA reads TGTGCCAGCGCCGCAGCGATTCAAACGGGAAACACCATATATTTT. Amino acid sequence: CASAAAIQTGNTIYF.

The CDR3 region is CAWSVGGSSTGELFF. CDR3 bases: TGTGCCTGGAGTGTGGGCGGGAGTAGCACCGGGGAGCTGTTTTTT. This chain uses TRBV30 with TRBJ2-2; 7 nucleotides match TRBD2. Trimming took 0 bases from V and 4 from J; bases not matched to a gene: 5. The CDR3 contains 15 residues. CDR1 GTSNPN and CDR2 SVGIG come from the germline V gene (reference sequence).

V is TRBV27 and J is TRBJ2-2, with 13 bases aligning to TRBD2. The junction had 1 base not matched to a gene; V was cut back by 5 bases and J by 4 bases. The CDR3 totals 15 residues. Germline V gene lookup returns CDR1 MNHEY and CDR2 SMNVEV (reference sequence). CDR3: CASSRTSGGTGELFF. The CDR3 DNA is TGTGCCAGCAGTCGGACTAGCGGGGGCACCGGGGAGCTGTTTTTT.

The V gene is TRBV6-5, the J gene TRBJ2-2, with TRBD1 matching over 10 bases. V was pared by 7 bases and J by 4 bases, with 6 bases of the junction left unmatched. Germline V gives CDR1 MNHEY, CDR2 SVGAGI. This CDR3 has 15 amino acids. DNA of the CDR3: TGTGCCAGCAACAGACAGGGGGCGGTCACCGGGGAGCTGTTTTTT. It codes for CASNRQGAVTGELFF.

The genes are TRBV6-4 and TRBJ1-2; TRBD1 matches 9 bases. Germline lookup yields CDR1 MRHNA and CDR2 SNTAGT. Trimming at V came to 2 bases and at J to 6 bases, leaving 13 bases not matched to a gene. The CDR3 length is 17 residues. This CDR3 is CASSDLTPGQGWHGYTF. The CDR3 DNA sequence: TGTGCCAGCAGTGACCTTACCCCCGGACAGGGGTGGCATGGCTACACCTTC.

This chain uses TRBV7-2 with TRBJ1-1; 7 bases align to TRBD1. Germline CDR1 SGHTA, CDR2 FQGNSA. V was pared by 2 bases and J by 5 bases, with 2 bases of the junction left unmatched. There are 13 residues in the CDR3. Written as DNA, the CDR3 is TGTGCCAGCAGCTTACGCAGGGGGACTGAAGCTTTCTTT. It is translated as CASSLRRGTEAFF.

The chain uses TRBV2 and TRBJ2-3, with TRBD2 as a possible D gene (5 bases). Between the trimmed V and J ends, which lost 1 base and 11 bases, there was a span of 7 bases. Germline V gives CDR1 SNHLY, CDR2 FYNNEI. The CDR3 runs to 11 residues. The DNA of the CDR3 is TGTGCCAGCAGTGAAGGGGAGAGGCAGTATTTT. Its protein is CASSEGERQYF.

The V and J genes are TRBV9 and TRBJ2-3, with D perhaps matching TRBD2 (6 bases). V was pared by 0 bases and J by 2 bases, with 16 bases between. Germline V lookup: CDR1 SGDLS, CDR2 YYNGEE. This CDR3 region has 17 residues. The CDR3 DNA is TGTGCCAGCAGCGTAGACTCGGGCGGGATTGTCACAGATACGCAGTATTTT. It translates to CASSVDSGGIVTDTQYF.

The chain couples TRBV2 to TRBJ2-3, with TRBD1 matching 10 bases. The CDR3 totals 18 residues. J gave up 0 bases and V 8 bases, and 14 bases lay outside the gene matches. Germline lookup yields CDR1 SNHLY and CDR2 FYNNEI. The CDR3 DNA reads TGTGCCAGCGGGGGGGACAGGGGAACGGGAGTGAGCACAGATACGCAGTATTTT. Its protein product is CASGGDRGTGVSTDTQYF.

The V call is TRBV25-1, the J call TRBJ2-3; possibly TRBD1 for D (6 bases). Per germline, CDR1 MGHDK and CDR2 SYGVNS. Trimming took 3 bases from V and 3 from J, leaving 10 bases between them. The CDR3 totals 14 residues. The CDR3 coding sequence is TGTGCCAGCAGTGATTGGCAGGGGACAGATACGCAGTATTTT. This gives the protein CASSDWQGTDTQYF.

V and J are TRBV7-6 and TRBJ2-5, with D unclear. Per the germline V gene, CDR1 is SGHVS and CDR2 is FNYEAQ. The CDR3 length is 13 residues. V was cut by 5 bases and J by 0 bases, with 7 bases left in between. This CDR3 is CASSTEYQETQYF. CDR3 DNA: TGTGCCAGCAGCACCGAGTACCAAGAGACCCAGTACTTC.

This sequence joins TRBV5-8 and TRBJ2-7, with D maybe TRBD1 (6 bases). CDR1 is SGHTS, CDR2 YDEGEE, per germline. The length of the CDR3 is 17 residues. V lost 5 bases, J lost 2 bases, and 23 bases lay in between. The CDR3 region has the DNA TGTGCCAGCAGGAGGCAGGGGAACCAGAGGGAACCCTACGAGCAGTACTTC. It translates to CASRRQGNQREPYEQYF.

The V call is TRBV11-3, the J call TRBJ2-1, with 11 bases fitting TRBD1. The V segment lost 5 bases and the J segment 4 bases; nucleotides outside the gene matches: 4. The CDR3 is 15 amino acids. In germline, CDR1 is SGHNT, CDR2 YENEEA. Here the CDR3 DNA reads TGTGCCAGCAGCCCTGGACAGGGGGCTTACAATGAGCAGTTCTTC. Its translation is CASSPGQGAYNEQFF.

The rearrangement uses TRBV4-3 and TRBJ1-1; D is possibly TRBD1 (6 bases). V was trimmed by 0 bases and J by 2 bases, leaving 16 bases between them. CDR1 is LGHNA and CDR2 is YSLEER in the germline V gene. The CDR3 spans 17 residues. CDR3 amino acids: CASSQDLAGASNTEAFF. The CDR3 region has the DNA TGCGCCAGCAGCCAAGATCTGGCAGGGGCTTCTAACACTGAAGCTTTCTTT.

The genes are TRBV4-2 and TRBJ1-6; 9 bases line up with TRBD1. The CDR3 consists of 15 residues. Looked up from germline, CDR1 is LGHNA and CDR2 is YNFKEQ. V lost 0 bases to trimming and J lost 9 bases; unmatched junction nucleotides: 3. The CDR3 sequence: CASSQEGTGFSPLHF. Written as DNA, the CDR3 is TGTGCCAGCAGCCAAGAGGGGACAGGGTTTTCACCCCTCCACTTT.

CDR3 bases: TGTGCCAGCAGCTTAATGTTTTCGGATACGCAGTATTTT. Translated: CASSLMFSDTQYF. The gene calls are TRBV7-2 and TRBJ2-3; no clear D. Germline V gene lookup returns CDR1 SGHTA and CDR2 FQGNSA. The CDR3 runs to 13 residues. V lost 2 bases to trimming and J lost 6 bases, with 9 bases between them.

The V gene is TRBV18, the J gene TRBJ1-1, with D tentatively TRBD1 (6 bases). CDR3 size: 15 residues. Trimming took off 3 bases at V and 1 base at J, with 12 bases between the two ends. Germline CDR1 and CDR2: KGHSH and LQKENI. The CDR3 is CASSPGARANTEAFF. CDR3 sequence (DNA): TGTGCCAGCTCACCGGGGGCGCGGGCGAACACTGAAGCTTTCTTT. The whole variable domain, remainder taken from reference TRBV18 and TRBJ1-1, is NAGVMQNPRHLVRRRGQEARLRCSPMKGHSHVYWYRQLPEEGLKFMVYLQKENIIDESGMPKERFSAEFPKEGPSILRIQQVVRGDSAAYFCASSPGARANTEAFFGQGTRLTVV.

V is TRBV11-2 and J is TRBJ2-1; 7 bases agree with TRBD2. This CDR3 has 17 residues. Germline values: CDR1 SGHAT, CDR2 FQNNGV. Trimming at V came to 1 base and at J to 3 bases, leaving 9 bases not matched to a gene. The chain's CDR3 is CASSLVFAGARYNEQFF. CDR3 nucleotide sequence: TGTGCCAGCAGCTTAGTCTTCGCGGGAGCTCGCTACAATGAGCAGTTCTTC.

The chain links TRBV19 to TRBJ1-2; perhaps TRBD1 as D (5 bases). With 9 bases removed from V and 5 bases from J, the gap between germline ends came to 16 bases. The CDR3 sequence is 13 residues long. Germline V gives CDR1 LNHDA, CDR2 SQIVND (reference sequence). CDR3 nucleotides: TGTGCCAGCGTCGGGGGGAGAGGGTATGGCTACACCTTC. Its protein is CASVGGRGYGYTF.

This clone was recorded only once. The V call is TRBV4-1, the J call TRBJ2-5; 10 nucleotides match TRBD2. Germline CDR1 reads MGHRA; CDR2 reads YSYEKL. The CDR3 extends over 15 amino acids. With 1 base clipped from V and 1 base from J, the junction kept 0 bases outside the gene matches. CDR3 sequence: CASSQGTSGQETQYF. The CDR3 DNA reads as TGCGCCAGCAGCCAAGGGACTAGCGGCCAAGAGACCCAGTACTTC.

V usage is TRBV29-1 and J usage is TRBJ2-7; maybe TRBD1 (6 bases). Germline CDR1 and CDR2: SQVTM and ANQGSEA. The CDR3 runs 14 residues. The ends were cut back, 7 bases at V and 2 bases at J, with 18 bases in the middle. The CDR3 DNA follows: TGCAGCGCCCCAGGGGTACTTCCCCCCTACGAGCAGTACTTC. As protein: CSAPGVLPPYEQYF.

This sequence joins TRBV9 and TRBJ2-1; 15 bases agree with TRBD2. The germline CDR1 and CDR2 sequences are SGDLS and YYNGEE. The CDR3 has 17 residues. With 4 bases clipped from V and 4 bases from J, the junction kept 6 bases outside the gene matches. The CDR3 spells CASSSGLAGGSYNEQFF. CDR3 sequence (DNA): TGTGCCAGCAGCTCAGGACTAGCGGGAGGGTCGTACAATGAGCAGTTCTTC.

The chain has TRBV7-3 and TRBJ2-3; the match to TRBD2 covers 9 bases. The CDR3 sequence is 16 residues long. V trimming: 5 bases; J trimming: 1 base; junction bases outside the gene matches: 7. CDR1 is SGHTA, CDR2 FQGTGA, per germline. The CDR3 DNA reads TGTGCCAGCAGCCGAGGGCGGGGGGGCGGCACAGATACGCAGTATTTT. Its protein is CASSRGRGGGTDTQYF.

As concerns this clone: One junction end does not reproduce the germline sequence, and a read error may be involved. The chain couples TRBV19 to TRBJ2-1; perhaps TRBD2 as D (6 bases). The CDR3 loop spans 9 amino acids. The germline CDR1 and CDR2 sequences are LNHDA and SQIVND (reference sequence). CDR3 protein: CPGLNEQFF. The DNA of the CDR3 is TGCCCGGGACTCAATGAGCAGTTCTTC. Filled out from reference TRBV19 and TRBJ2-1, the complete variable domain reads DGGITQSPKYLFRKEGQNVTLSCEQNLNHDAMYWYRQDPGQGLRLIYYSQIVNDFQKGDIAEGYSVSREKKESFPLTVTSAQKNPTAFYLCPGLNEQFFGPGTRLTVL.